The 12 T cell receptor beta chains below all came from one sample that was sequenced in a study of T cells in Graves' hyperthyroidism and ophthalmopathy. Amplification of TCR beta CDR3 regions used RNA as the template. HTBI primers were used for first-round RT-PCR of the TCR CDR3. From the multiplex PCR reads, TCRdb called clonotypes with MiXCR, one entry per CDR3 protein. The sample shows hundreds of thousands of distinct CDR3 sequences, less than 20% of them seen only once. The specimen was blood. The receptor source for this set is a man aged 45-60 years with Graves' ophthalmopathy.

In its sample, this clonotype was seen a few times. The rearrangement uses TRBV9 and TRBJ1-2; 7 positions match TRBD1. The junction had 4 bases not matched to a gene; V was cut back by 4 bases and J by 4 bases. The CDR3 sequence is 13 residues long. Germline values: CDR1 SGDLS, CDR2 YYNGEE. CDR3 bases: TGTGCCAGCAGCACCGACAGGGCCTATGGCTACACCTTC. It is translated as CASSTDRAYGYTF.

This clonotype was detected a few times. The chain carries TRBV7-6 and TRBJ1-4; D is uncertain. The germline V and J ends were trimmed by 5 bases and 7 bases, with 17 bases remaining between them. Germline CDR1 SGHVS, CDR2 FNYEAQ. This CDR3 contains 15 residues. The CDR3 region has the DNA TGTGCCAGCAGCCGAGACGTTTCCACCTCTGAAAAACTGTTTTTT. Translation gives CASSRDVSTSEKLFF.

This clonotype was counted a few times. V and J are TRBV5-5 and TRBJ2-7; TRBD2 agrees at 8 bases. CDR1 is SGHKS, CDR2 YYEKEE, per germline (reference sequence). There are 14 residues in the CDR3. Losses at the gene ends were 3 bases for V and 7 bases for J; bases not matched to a gene: 9. This CDR3 is CASSSGGGGREQYF. CDR3 nucleotide sequence: TGTGCCAGCAGCTCGGGGGGGGGAGGACGTGAGCAGTACTTC.

In its sample, this clonotype was seen a few times. V and J are TRBV7-2 and TRBJ2-1, with D possibly being TRBD2 (6 bases). The CDR3 is 16 residues long. The V and J ends lost 5 bases and 6 bases respectively, with 20 bases between them. The germline CDR1 and CDR2 sequences are SGHTA and FQGNSA. This CDR3 is CASSPGGTLGSNEQFF. DNA of the CDR3: TGTGCCAGCAGCCCCGGTGGGACCCTCGGGAGCAATGAGCAGTTCTTC.

This clonotype has a count of ten or more. The chain uses TRBV18 and TRBJ1-1; D remains ambiguous. The CDR3 runs to 15 residues. From germline, CDR1 is KGHSH and CDR2 LQKENI. The germline V and J ends were trimmed by 1 base and 2 bases, with 11 bases remaining between them. CDR3 nucleotide sequence: TGTGCCAGCTCACCACAATTTGGACTAAACACTGAAGCTTTCTTT. Encoded protein: CASSPQFGLNTEAFF.

This clonotype showed up many times. The chain recombines TRBV2 with TRBJ2-7, with 12 bases aligning to TRBD2. Germline V lookup: CDR1 SNHLY, CDR2 FYNNEI. The CDR3 has 15 amino acids. V gave up 5 bases and J gave up 4 bases; unmatched junction bases: 6. CDR3 nucleotides: TGTGCCAGCAGTCTGACTAGCGGGAGTGGTTACGAGCAGTACTTC. It specifies CASSLTSGSGYEQYF.

This clonotype was counted a few times. The chain couples TRBV18 to TRBJ2-3; D remains unclear. V was clipped by 0 bases and J by 4 bases, with 8 bases between them. Germline CDR1 and CDR2: KGHSH and LQKENI. This CDR3 has 14 amino acids. The CDR3 loop is CASSPPPAPDTQYF. Written as DNA, the CDR3 is TGTGCCAGCTCACCACCCCCGGCGCCAGATACGCAGTATTTT. Full variable domain (remainder filled in from reference TRBV18 and TRBJ2-3): NAGVMQNPRHLVRRRGQEARLRCSPMKGHSHVYWYRQLPEEGLKFMVYLQKENIIDESGMPKERFSAEFPKEGPSILRIQQVVRGDSAAYFCASSPPPAPDTQYFGPGTRLTVL.

This clonotype has more than one count but fewer than ten. The CDR3 nucleotides read TGCGCCAGCAGCCAAGTCCCGCCGACGCTTACTAGCACAGATACGCAGTATTTT. This sequence encodes CASSQVPPTLTSTDTQYF. The chain couples TRBV4-1 to TRBJ2-3; D not certain. Germline V gene sequence: CDR1 MGHRA, CDR2 YSYEKL. CDR3 length: 18 residues. V was cut by 1 base and J by 0 bases, with 17 bases left in between.

This clonotype was seen more than once but under ten times. CDR3: CASTHTTFTDTQYF. In DNA, the CDR3 is TGCGCCAGCACGCACACGACGTTCACAGATACGCAGTATTTT. J is TRBJ2-3 and V is TRBV10-1; D gene unclear. The CDR3 extends over 14 amino acids. Trimming took off 7 bases at V and 2 bases at J, with 13 bases between the two ends. CDR1 and CDR2 from the germline V gene are WNHNN and SYGVQD (reference sequence).

The genes are TRBV10-3 and TRBJ2-3, with D perhaps matching TRBD2 (7 bases). V was trimmed by 3 bases and J by 6 bases, leaving 19 bases between them. Germline lookup yields CDR1 ENHRY and CDR2 SYGVKD. The CDR3 extends over 16 amino acids. Written as DNA, the CDR3 is TGTGCCATCAGTGACCCGGGGGCTAGCGGATGGGATACGCAGTATTTT. The encoded protein is CAISDPGASGWDTQYF.

The chain carries TRBV7-8 and TRBJ2-1; weak D call: TRBD1 (6 bases). Per germline, CDR1 SGHVS and CDR2 FQNEAQ. V lost 2 bases to trimming and J lost 4 bases, with 15 bases between them. The CDR3 loop spans 16 amino acids. As DNA, the CDR3 is TGTGCCAGCAGCTTATATGGGGACACTCAGTACAATGAGCAGTTCTTC. Amino acids: CASSLYGDTQYNEQFF. The full variable domain, rest sourced from reference TRBV7-8 and TRBJ2-1, is GAGVSQSPRYKVAKRGQDVALRCDPISGHVSLFWYQQALGQGPEFLTYFQNEAQLDKSGLPSDRFFAERPEGSVSTLKIQRTQQEDSAVYLCASSLYGDTQYNEQFFGPGTRLTVL.

This clonotype was picked up many times. The chain joins TRBV11-2 to TRBJ2-1; 9 bases fit TRBD2. V dropped 0 bases and J dropped 7; count of bases not matched to a gene: 7. CDR3 length: 16 amino acids. Germline V gene data show CDR1 as SGHAT and CDR2 as FQNNGV. The CDR3 nucleotides are TGTGCCAGCAGCTTAGATCACGCGGGAGGGAGGAATGAGCAGTTCTTC. It codes for CASSLDHAGGRNEQFF.